A selection of T cell receptor beta chains follows, all from one sample in a study of T cell responses to AZD1222 COVID-19 vaccine. TCRdb's copy holds only in-frame clones and misses some; the assay was immunoSEQ multiplex PCR. Of fewer than 120,000 clones listed, around 90% are singletons. This material consisted of peripheral blood, taken 28 days after the second AZD1222 dose. The receptors were sampled from an adult who received the AZD1222 COVID-19 vaccine. The CDR3 runs from the conserved cysteine through the conserved F or W. A D gene is named only where the DNA matches it firmly. Only some rows state a clone size, as once, few, many or a class for expanded clones.

V gene,clone size,D gene,J gene,CDR3 DNA,CDR3 protein
TRBV6-5,-,TRBD2,TRBJ2-1,TGTGCCAGCACCAGAAGGGCTAGCGGGATAAGTGAGCAGTTCTTC,CASTRRASGISEQFF
TRBV12-3/TRBV12-4,-,-,TRBJ1-2,TGTGCCAGCAGTTTTTCAGGGTTTGGCTACACCTTC,CASSFSGFGYTF
TRBV7-9,-,-,TRBJ2-7,TGTGCCAGCAGCTTACTAAACCCATACGAGCAGTACTTC,CASSLLNPYEQYF
TRBV5-5,-,-,TRBJ2-1,TGTGCCAGCAGCCTACGTTTCGGGGGAAATGAGCAGTTCTTC,CASSLRFGGNEQFF
TRBV2,-,-,TRBJ2-5,TGTGCCAGCAGTGATGGTCAGGGAGGGACCCAGTACTTC,CASSDGQGGTQYF
TRBV7-9,few,-,TRBJ1-5,TGTGCCAGCAGAAATGACATGTCTCAGCCCCAGCATTTT,CASRNDMSQPQHF
TRBV5-1,-,-,TRBJ2-1,TGCGCCAGCCGTCGAACGGAGGGACCTTACAATGAGCAGTTCTTC,CASRRTEGPYNEQFF
TRBV5-1,-,TRBD1,TRBJ2-5,TGCGCCAGCAGCCCGGACAGGGTCACCCAAGAGACCCAGTACTTC,CASSPDRVTQETQYF
TRBV18,-,TRBD1,TRBJ1-5,TGTGCCAGCTCACAAGGACAGGGCGGCAATCAGCCCCAGCATTTT,CASSQGQGGNQPQHF
TRBV28,-,-,TRBJ2-2,TGTGCCAGCAGTCCCCCCGGTCTCGTGACCGGGGAGCTGTTTTTT,CASSPPGLVTGELFF
TRBV19,-,-,TRBJ2-2,TGTGCCAGTAGCTTTCGGGGGCCGGACACCGGGGAGCTGTTTTTT,CASSFRGPDTGELFF
TRBV28,-,-,TRBJ2-2,TGTGCCAGCAGTTTATGGCTCTCCACCGCCGGGGAGCTGTTTTTT,CASSLWLSTAGELFF
TRBV6-5,-,-,TRBJ2-7,TGTGCCAGCAGTTACTCGGTCGACGACGAGCAGTACTTC,CASSYSVDDEQYF
TRBV19,-,TRBD2,TRBJ2-3,TGTGCCAGTACTTCTAGCGGGGGGGCCGTAGATACGCAGTATTTT,CASTSSGGAVDTQYF
TRBV5-1,-,TRBD1,TRBJ2-1,TGCGCCAGCAGCTTGACAGGGGACCCCTACAATGAGCAGTTCTTC,CASSLTGDPYNEQFF
TRBV6-5,few,TRBD1,TRBJ1-5,TGTGCCAGCATTGCGGGACAGGGAAACAATCAGCCCCAGCATTTT,CASIAGQGNNQPQHF
TRBV24-1,-,-,TRBJ2-2,TGTGCCACCAGTGATTCCCCCTTTGACTCTGCGCCCGGGGAGCTGTTTTTT,CATSDSPFDSAPGELFF
TRBV5-1,-,TRBD1,TRBJ2-7,TGCGCCAGCAGCGACGTCCCGGGACAGGGCTACGAGCAGTACTTC,CASSDVPGQGYEQYF
TRBV7-9,-,TRBD1,TRBJ1-5,TGTGCCAGCAGTCCCCCGGGACAGGGGGCTGGTGGCAATCAGCCCCAGCATTTT,CASSPPGQGAGGNQPQHF
TRBV27,-,TRBD1,TRBJ2-7,TGTGCCAGCAGTCAAGTCCCCGGGACAGGAACCTACGAGCAGTACTTC,CASSQVPGTGTYEQYF
TRBV6-5,-,-,TRBJ2-7,TGTGCCAGCAGTTACTCACCCTTGGGAACCTACGAGCAGTACTTC,CASSYSPLGTYEQYF
TRBV11-3,once,TRBD2,TRBJ2-2,TGTGCCAGCAGCTTAGCGGGGGGATACACCGGGGAGCTGTTTTTT,CASSLAGGYTGELFF
TRBV5-4,-,TRBD1,TRBJ2-3,TGTGCCAGCAGCTCACAGGGGACAGATACGCAGTATTTT,CASSSQGTDTQYF
TRBV19,-,TRBD1,TRBJ1-1,TGTGCCAGTAGTATAGGGGCGACAGGGGTATACACTGAAGCTTTCTTT,CASSIGATGVYTEAFF
TRBV4-2,-,-,TRBJ2-1,TGTGCCAGCAGCCAAGATCTAGCCATATTGGGCAATGAGCAGTTCTTC,CASSQDLAILGNEQFF
TRBV27,-,TRBD2,TRBJ2-7,TGTGCCAGCAGTTTCACACCTTCGACTAGCGACTACGAGCAGTACTTC,CASSFTPSTSDYEQYF
TRBV19,-,-,TRBJ2-3,TGTGCCAGTAGTATTGAGGGTGTGGGGACAGATACGCAGTATTTT,CASSIEGVGTDTQYF
TRBV7-8,few,TRBD2,TRBJ2-7,TGTGCCAGCAGCCCCCGGGGAGCGGGAGGTTACGAGCAGTACTTC,CASSPRGAGGYEQYF
TRBV27,-,TRBD2,TRBJ2-5,TGTGCCAGCAGCGGCCCCGGGACTAGCGGTGATAACCAAGAGACCCAGTACTTC,CASSGPGTSGDNQETQYF
TRBV11-2,-,-,TRBJ1-2,TGTGCCAGCAGCTTAATCGGCCTAGGGGGGGATGGCTACACCTTC,CASSLIGLGGDGYTF
TRBV6-1,medium-sized,-,TRBJ1-1,TGTGCCAGCAGTGAAAGCCCAGGGGCCTCAAACACTGAAGCTTTCTTT,CASSESPGASNTEAFF
TRBV6-5,-,-,TRBJ1-3,TGTGCCAGCAGGTCTGGTCACTCTGGAAACACCATATATTTT,CASRSGHSGNTIYF
TRBV30,-,-,TRBJ2-7,TGTGCCTGGAGTGGGGACGGCCGAATACTCTCCTACGAGCAGTACTTC,CAWSGDGRILSYEQYF
TRBV19,-,-,TRBJ2-7,TGTGCCAGTAGTATCGAGATCCTCCACGAGCAGTACTTC,CASSIEILHEQYF
TRBV10-3,-,TRBD2,TRBJ2-3,TGTGCCATCAGTGACGGGAGGCGTACAGATACGCAGTATTTT,CAISDGRRTDTQYF
TRBV28,-,TRBD1,TRBJ2-7,TGTGCCAGCAGTTCCCGGACAGGAATCTACGAGCAGTACTTC,CASSSRTGIYEQYF
TRBV5-1,-,-,TRBJ1-4,TGCGCCAGCAGCTTGGGGGGGTTTTCAAATGAAAAACTGTTTTTT,CASSLGGFSNEKLFF
TRBV9,-,TRBD2,TRBJ2-3,TGTGCCAGCAGCGTTAGCGGGAGCTCTAGCACAGATACGCAGTATTTT,CASSVSGSSSTDTQYF
TRBV5-1,-,-,TRBJ2-6,TGCGCCAGCAGCTTGGGCGGGATTGGGGCCAACGTCCTGACTTTC,CASSLGGIGANVLTF
TRBV4-1,-,-,TRBJ2-1,TGCGCCAGCAGCCCCAACATAGCGGCCGCGGTCTACAATGAGCAGTTCTTC,CASSPNIAAAVYNEQFF
TRBV5-8,few,-,TRBJ2-5,TGTGCCAGCAGAACAGGGTTGGTGACCCAGTACTTC,CASRTGLVTQYF
TRBV7-8,-,TRBD1,TRBJ1-1,TGTGCCAGCAGCTTAGCGGAGACAGGGGGCACTGAAGCTTTCTTT,CASSLAETGGTEAFF
TRBV5-8,-,-,TRBJ1-2,TGTGCCAGCAGCTTAGGACAGACTATGAATGGCTACACCTTC,CASSLGQTMNGYTF
TRBV3-1/TRBV3-2,-,-,TRBJ1-2,TGTGCCAGCAGCCAGGGGAGTTCTAACTATGGCTACACCTTC,CASSQGSSNYGYTF
TRBV5-1,-,TRBD1,TRBJ2-7,TGCGCCAGCAGCTTTAACGACAGGGGGGTAGGGCAGTACTTC,CASSFNDRGVGQYF
TRBV6-5,-,-,TRBJ1-1,TGTGCCAGCAGTTATGGTTATTACAGCGTTAACACTGAAGCTTTCTTT,CASSYGYYSVNTEAFF
TRBV5-1,-,-,TRBJ2-1,TGCGCCAGCAGCTTGCCCAGACCCGGGACAAGCTCCTACAATGAGCAGTTCTTC,CASSLPRPGTSSYNEQFF
TRBV19,-,TRBD1,TRBJ2-3,TGTGCCAGTAGTATAGGGACAGGGGTCGGCACAGATACGCAGTATTTT,CASSIGTGVGTDTQYF
TRBV11-2,few,TRBD1,TRBJ1-2,TGTGCCAGCAGCTTAGTTGAGACAGGGTATGGCTACACCTTC,CASSLVETGYGYTF
TRBV6-4,-,-,TRBJ2-2,TGTGCCAGCAGTACACGGGAAGCCGGGGAGCTGTTTTTT,CASSTREAGELFF
TRBV25-1,-,-,TRBJ1-4,TGTGCCAGCTCATTAACCGGGACCCGAAAACTGTTTTTT,CASSLTGTRKLFF